One T cell receptor beta chain is described in this entry. What it binds is not known. This sample was included in a study of blood T cells in healthy people across ages. Regarding the study as a whole: Comparison with aged donors showed that long-lived donors had more naive CD4+ cells and higher diversity.

A J-beta primer mix and a sample-barcoded 5' primer were used in a second PCR of roughly 7 to 12 cycles. The template-switch adaptor, which had 12 random nucleotides, put a tag on each cDNA molecule. TCRdb recomputed calls from the 5' RACE reads with MiXCR, one row per CDR3 protein. The table has 600,000 or so distinct CDR3 sequences, under 25% seen once. There are 15 residues in the CDR3. CDR1 and CDR2 (germline): MNHEY, SMNVEV (reference sequence). V was cut by 2 bases and J by 3 bases, with 10 bases left in between. The origin of this receptor is a man aged 65 to 79 in good health. Sequenced: blood. The chain recombines TRBV27 with TRBJ2-2, with a tentative D call TRBD1 (6 bases). This CDR3 reads CASSLGRGYTGELFF. DNA for the CDR3: TGTGCCAGCAGTTTAGGCAGGGGATACACCGGGGAGCTGTTTTTT.